This T cell receptor beta chain stems from a study of OX40 agonist ivuxolimab in advanced cancers. Findings and limits, study-wide: At 0.1 to 3.0 mg/kg and by week 6, CD4+ and CD8+ T cells in the blood had expanded clonally.

Here immunoSEQ multiplex PCR was the method, and the copy in TCRdb shows in-frame clones only, minus some. The table shows about 46,000 clones, with 70% to 80% occurring only once. This clone is a singleton in its sample. Its antigen is unidentified. Germline-derived CDR1 and CDR2 are MNHNS and SASEGT. The CDR3 has 16 amino acids. Trimming removed 4 bases at V and 2 bases at J, with 17 bases between. The J gene is TRBJ2-5, the V gene TRBV6-1; D is uncertain. The specimen comprised CD4+ or CD8+ T cells sorted from blood, sampled in a trial of the OX40 agonist ivuxolimab. The TCR was taken from an adult with an advanced solid tumor such as melanoma, head and neck, liver or kidney cancer. The CDR3 nucleotides read TGTGCCAGCAGTGGATGGGTGTCCGTTCTTCAAGAGACCCAGTACTTC. Protein sequence: CASSGWVSVLQETQYF.